The present T cell receptor beta chain was sequenced within a study of cytomegalovirus exposure and HLA in healthy donors. A multiplex PCR was run with 60 Vbeta primers and 13 Jbeta primers. Libraries were prepared by immunoSEQ multiplex PCR; TCRdb keeps only in-frame clonotypes and omits some of them. Of around 130,000 clones listed, roughly four fifths are singletons. This clonotype originated in a man aged 35-49 years in good health and CMV-seronegative. The sample consisted of PBMCs.

CDR3 residues: CASTRQGFENTIYF. The DNA of the CDR3 is TGTGCCAGCACCCGACAGGGGTTTGAAAACACCATATATTTT. The rearrangement uses TRBV9 and TRBJ1-3; TRBD1 matches 8 bases. In germline, CDR1 is SGDLS, CDR2 YYNGEE. V was pared by 6 bases and J by 6 bases, with 8 bases of the junction left unmatched. The CDR3 covers 14 residues.